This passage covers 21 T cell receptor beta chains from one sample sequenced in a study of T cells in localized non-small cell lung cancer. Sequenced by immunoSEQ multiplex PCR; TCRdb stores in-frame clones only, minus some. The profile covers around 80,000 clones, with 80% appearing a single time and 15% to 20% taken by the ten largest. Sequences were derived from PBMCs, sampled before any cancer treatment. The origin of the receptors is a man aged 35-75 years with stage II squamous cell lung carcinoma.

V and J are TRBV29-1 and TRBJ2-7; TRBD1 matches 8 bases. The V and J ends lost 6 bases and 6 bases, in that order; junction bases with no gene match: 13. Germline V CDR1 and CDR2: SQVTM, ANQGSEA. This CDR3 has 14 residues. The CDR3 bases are TGCAGCGTCGATGCAGGGACAGGTTCAGGCGAGCAGTACTTC. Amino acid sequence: CSVDAGTGSGEQYF.

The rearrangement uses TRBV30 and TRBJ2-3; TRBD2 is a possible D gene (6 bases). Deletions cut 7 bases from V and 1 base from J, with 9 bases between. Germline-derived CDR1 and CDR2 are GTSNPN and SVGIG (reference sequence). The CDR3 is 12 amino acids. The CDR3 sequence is CAFERGTDTQYF. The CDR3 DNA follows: TGTGCCTTCGAGCGGGGCACAGATACGCAGTATTTT.

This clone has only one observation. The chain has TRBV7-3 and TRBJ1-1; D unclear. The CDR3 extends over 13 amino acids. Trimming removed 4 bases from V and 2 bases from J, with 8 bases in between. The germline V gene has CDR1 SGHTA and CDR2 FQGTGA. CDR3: CASSSQVNTEAFF. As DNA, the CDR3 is TGTGCCAGCAGCTCCCAGGTAAACACTGAAGCTTTCTTT.

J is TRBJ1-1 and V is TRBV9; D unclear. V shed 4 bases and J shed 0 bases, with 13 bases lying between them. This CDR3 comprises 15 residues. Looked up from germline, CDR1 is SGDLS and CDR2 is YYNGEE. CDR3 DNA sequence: TGTGCCAGCAGCCGGTATCAAAACCTGAACACTGAAGCTTTCTTT. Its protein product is CASSRYQNLNTEAFF.

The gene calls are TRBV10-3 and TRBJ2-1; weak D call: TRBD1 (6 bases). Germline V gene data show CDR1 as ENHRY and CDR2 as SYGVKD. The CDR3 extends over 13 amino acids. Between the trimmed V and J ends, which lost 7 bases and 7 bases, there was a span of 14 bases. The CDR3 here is CAINGQGNNEQFF. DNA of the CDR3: TGTGCCATCAACGGTCAGGGGAATAATGAGCAGTTCTTC.

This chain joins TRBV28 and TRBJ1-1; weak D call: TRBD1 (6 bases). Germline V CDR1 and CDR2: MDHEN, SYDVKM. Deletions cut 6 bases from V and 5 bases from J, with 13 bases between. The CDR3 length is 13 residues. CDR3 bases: TGTGCCAGCAGGATAGACCAGGGGACTGAAGCTTTCTTT. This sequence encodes CASRIDQGTEAFF.

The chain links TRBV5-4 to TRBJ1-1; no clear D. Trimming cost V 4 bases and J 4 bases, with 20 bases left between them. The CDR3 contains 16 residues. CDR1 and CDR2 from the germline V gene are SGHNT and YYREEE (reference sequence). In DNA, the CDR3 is TGTGCCAGCAGCCCCGACGGGATTTATTCGAGCACTGAAGCTTTCTTT. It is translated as CASSPDGIYSSTEAFF.

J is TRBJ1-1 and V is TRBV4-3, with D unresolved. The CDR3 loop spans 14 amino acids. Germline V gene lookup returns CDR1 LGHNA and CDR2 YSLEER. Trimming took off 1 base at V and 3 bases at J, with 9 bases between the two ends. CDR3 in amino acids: CASSQGTRHTEAFF. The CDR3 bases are TGCGCCAGCAGCCAAGGGACCCGGCACACTGAAGCTTTCTTT.

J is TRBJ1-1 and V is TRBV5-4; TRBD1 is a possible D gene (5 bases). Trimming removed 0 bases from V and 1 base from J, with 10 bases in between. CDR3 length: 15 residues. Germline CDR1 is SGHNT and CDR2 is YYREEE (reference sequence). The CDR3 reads CASSLGAGQNTEAFF. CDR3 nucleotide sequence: TGTGCCAGCAGCTTGGGTGCAGGGCAGAACACTGAAGCTTTCTTT.

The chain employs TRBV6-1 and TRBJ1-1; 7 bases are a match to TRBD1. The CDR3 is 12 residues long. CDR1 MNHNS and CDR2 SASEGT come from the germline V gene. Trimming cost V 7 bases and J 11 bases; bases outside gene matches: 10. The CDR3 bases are TGTGCCAGCACCCGGGACAGTTTCTATGCTTTCTTT. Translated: CASTRDSFYAFF.

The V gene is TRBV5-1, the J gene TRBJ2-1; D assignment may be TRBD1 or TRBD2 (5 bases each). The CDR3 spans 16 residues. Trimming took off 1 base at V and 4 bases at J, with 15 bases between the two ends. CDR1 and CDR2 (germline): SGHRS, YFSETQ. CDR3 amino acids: CASSLIRKGTYNEQFF. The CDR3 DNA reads TGCGCCAGCAGCTTGATTCGAAAGGGGACGTACAATGAGCAGTTCTTC. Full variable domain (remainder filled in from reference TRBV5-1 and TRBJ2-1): KAGVTQTPRYLIKTRGQQVTLSCSPISGHRSVSWYQQTPGQGLQFLFEYFSETQRNKGNFPGRFSGRQFSNSRSEMNVSTLELGDSALYLCASSLIRKGTYNEQFFGPGTRLTVL.

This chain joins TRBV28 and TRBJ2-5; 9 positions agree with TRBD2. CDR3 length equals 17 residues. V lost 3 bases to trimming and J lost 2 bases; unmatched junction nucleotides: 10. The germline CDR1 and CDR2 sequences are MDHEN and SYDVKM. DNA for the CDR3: TGTGCCAGCAGTTTTGGGCGGGGGGGCCCAATTCAAGAGACCCAGTACTTC. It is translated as CASSFGRGGPIQETQYF.

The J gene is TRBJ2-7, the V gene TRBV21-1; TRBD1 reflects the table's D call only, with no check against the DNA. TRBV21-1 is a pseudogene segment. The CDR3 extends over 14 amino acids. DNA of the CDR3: TGTGCCAGCAGCAATGACAGGGGTTCCTACGAGCAGTACTTC. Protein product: CASSNDRGSYEQYF.

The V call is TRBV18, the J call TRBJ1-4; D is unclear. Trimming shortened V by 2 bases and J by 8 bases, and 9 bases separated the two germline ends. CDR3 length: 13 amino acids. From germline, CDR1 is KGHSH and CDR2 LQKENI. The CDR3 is CASSPGFGEKLFF. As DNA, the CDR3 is TGTGCCAGCTCACCAGGGTTTGGGGAAAAACTGTTTTTT.

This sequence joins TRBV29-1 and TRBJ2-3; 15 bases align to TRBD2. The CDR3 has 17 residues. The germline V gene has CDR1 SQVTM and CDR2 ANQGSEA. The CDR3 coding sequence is TGCACCGTGAGTGGGACTAGCGGGAGGTATGGCACAGATACGCAGTATTTT. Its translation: CTVSGTSGRYGTDTQYF.

The CDR3 nucleotides read TGTGCCAGCAGTTTATACGGAGGAGGAGAGACCCAGTACTTC. As protein: CASSLYGGGETQYF. The chain couples TRBV27 to TRBJ2-5; the D gene is possibly TRBD2 (5 bases). The CDR3 is made up of 14 amino acids. Trimming took 1 base from V and 4 from J, leaving 10 bases between them. CDR1 and CDR2 (germline): MNHEY, SMNVEV (reference sequence).

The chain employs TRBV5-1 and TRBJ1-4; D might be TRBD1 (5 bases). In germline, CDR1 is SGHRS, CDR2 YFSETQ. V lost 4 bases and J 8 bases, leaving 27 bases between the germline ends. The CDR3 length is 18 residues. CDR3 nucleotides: TGCGCCAGCAGCCAAACGAGTCACAACTCTTTGAGGGGAGAAAAACTGTTTTTT. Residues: CASSQTSHNSLRGEKLFF.

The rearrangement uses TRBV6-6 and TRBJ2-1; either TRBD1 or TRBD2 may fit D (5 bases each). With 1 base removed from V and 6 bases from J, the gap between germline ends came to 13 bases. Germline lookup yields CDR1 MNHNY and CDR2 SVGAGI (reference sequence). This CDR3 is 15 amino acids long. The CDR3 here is CASSYFGDRINEQFF. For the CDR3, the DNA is TGTGCCAGCAGTTACTTCGGGGACCGGATCAATGAGCAGTTCTTC.

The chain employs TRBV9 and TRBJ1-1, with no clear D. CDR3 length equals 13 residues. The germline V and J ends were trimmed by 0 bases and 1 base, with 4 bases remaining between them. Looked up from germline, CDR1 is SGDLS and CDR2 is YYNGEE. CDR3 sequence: CASSVEENTEAFF. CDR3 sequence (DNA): TGTGCCAGCAGCGTAGAGGAGAACACTGAAGCTTTCTTT. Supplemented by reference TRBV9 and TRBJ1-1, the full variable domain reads DSGVTQTPKHLITATGQRVTLRCSPRSGDLSVYWYQQSLDQGLQFLIQYYNGEERAKGNILERFSAQQFPDLHSELNLSSLELGDSALYFCASSVEENTEAFFGQGTRLTVV.

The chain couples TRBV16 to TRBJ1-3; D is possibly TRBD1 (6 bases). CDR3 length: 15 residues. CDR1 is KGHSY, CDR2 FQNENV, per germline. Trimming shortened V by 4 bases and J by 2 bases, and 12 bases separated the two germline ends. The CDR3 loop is CASSPRNRAGNTIYF. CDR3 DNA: TGTGCCAGCAGCCCTCGGAACAGGGCTGGAAACACCATATATTTT.

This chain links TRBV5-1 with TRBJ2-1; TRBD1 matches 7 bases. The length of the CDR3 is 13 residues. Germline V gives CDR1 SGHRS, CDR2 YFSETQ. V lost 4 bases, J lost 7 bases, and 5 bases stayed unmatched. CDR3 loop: CASSVIQGNEQFF. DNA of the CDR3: TGCGCCAGCAGCGTGATACAGGGGAATGAGCAGTTCTTC.